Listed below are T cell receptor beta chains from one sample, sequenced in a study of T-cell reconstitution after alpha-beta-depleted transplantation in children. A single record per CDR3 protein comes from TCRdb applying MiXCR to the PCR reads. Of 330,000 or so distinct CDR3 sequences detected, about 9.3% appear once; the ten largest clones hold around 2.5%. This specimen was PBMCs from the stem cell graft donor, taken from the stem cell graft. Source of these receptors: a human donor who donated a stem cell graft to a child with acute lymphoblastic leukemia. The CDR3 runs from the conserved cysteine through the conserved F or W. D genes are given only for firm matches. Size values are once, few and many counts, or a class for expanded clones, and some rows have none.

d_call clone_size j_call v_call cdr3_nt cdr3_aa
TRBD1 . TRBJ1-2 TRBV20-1 TGCAGTGCTGGGCGACAGGGTAATCAGCGGGGGGGCTACACCTTC CSAGRQGNQRGGYTF
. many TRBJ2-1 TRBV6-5 TGTGCCAGCAGTTACTTTGTAGGAGCTCATGAGCAGTTCTTC CASSYFVGAHEQFF
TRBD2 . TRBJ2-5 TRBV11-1 TGTGCCAGCAGCCCGCTTCCAGGACTAGCGCCAGCGAACCAAGAGACCCAGTACTTC CASSPLPGLAPANQETQYF
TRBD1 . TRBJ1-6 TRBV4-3 TGCGCCAGCAGCCGATATCCCACACCCCTGACAGGGAATTCACCCCTCCACTTT CASSRYPTPLTGNSPLHF
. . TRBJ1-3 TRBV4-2 TGTGCCAGCAGCCAAGATTTCAGAGGGGTTGCTGGAAACACCATATATTTT CASSQDFRGVAGNTIYF
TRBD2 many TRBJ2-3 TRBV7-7 TGTGCTAGCAGCCCGGGAGGGACAGATACGCAGTATTTT CASSPGGTDTQYF
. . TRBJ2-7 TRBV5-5 TGTGCCAGCAGCGCTAAAGGACTCGAGAGGGACCCCGAGCAGTACTTC CASSAKGLERDPEQYF
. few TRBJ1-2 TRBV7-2 TGTGCCAGCAGCTTAGGGGGAATGCGAAACTATGGCTACACCTTC CASSLGGMRNYGYTF
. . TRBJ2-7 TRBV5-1 TGCGCCAGCAGCCCCTCCAGGGGGGCCGATTACGAGCAGTACTTC CASSPSRGADYEQYF
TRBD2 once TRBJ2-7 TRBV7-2 TGTGCCAGCAGCCCAGTAGCGGGAGGGGGCAACGAGCAGTACTTC CASSPVAGGGNEQYF
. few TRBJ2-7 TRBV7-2 TGTGCCAGCAGTTTCAGCAATCCCTACGAGCAGTACTTC CASSFSNPYEQYF
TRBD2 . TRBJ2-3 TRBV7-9 TGTGCCAGCAGCACCAGCGGGGGCACAGATACGCAGTATTTT CASSTSGGTDTQYF
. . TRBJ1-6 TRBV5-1 TGCGCCAGCAGCTCTAAAGTGCATTCACCCCTCCACTTT CASSSKVHSPLHF
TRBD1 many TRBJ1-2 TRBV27 TGTGCCAGCAGCCCTGCGGGCAGGGGGCCTAGTCAGACTAACTATGGCTACACCTTC CASSPAGRGPSQTNYGYTF
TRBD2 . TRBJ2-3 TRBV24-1 TGTGCCACCAGTGACCCAGGGACTAGCGGGACTTCCACAGATACGCAGTATTTT CATSDPGTSGTSTDTQYF
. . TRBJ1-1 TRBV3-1 TGTGCCAGCAGCCAAGTAACGGGGCGCACTGAAGCTTTCTTT CASSQVTGRTEAFF
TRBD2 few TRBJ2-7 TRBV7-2 TGTGCCAGCAGCCCCCACCGACTAGCCGGGTGGAACGAGCAGTACTTC CASSPHRLAGWNEQYF
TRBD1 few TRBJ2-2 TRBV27 TGTGCCAGCAGTTTTCAGGGGGCAGGCACCGGGGAGCTGTTTTTT CASSFQGAGTGELFF
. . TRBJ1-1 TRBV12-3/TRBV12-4 TGTGCCAGCAGTTCCCTAGGGGCCTTTGAAGCTTTCTTT CASSSLGAFEAFF
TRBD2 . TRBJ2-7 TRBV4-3 TGCGCCAGCAGCCAAGATCACCTAGCGGGAGCATGGTACGAGCAGTACTTC CASSQDHLAGAWYEQYF
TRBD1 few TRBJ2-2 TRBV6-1 TGTGCCAGCACTCGGGTGGGACAAGGGGGCGCGAACACCGGGGAGCTGTTTTTT CASTRVGQGGANTGELFF
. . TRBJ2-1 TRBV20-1 TGCAGTGCTAGAGTTGACTTGGAAGACATCTCCTACAATGAGCAGTTCTTC CSARVDLEDISYNEQFF
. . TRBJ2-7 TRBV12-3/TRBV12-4 TGTGCCAGCAGTTCCCCAGTACGGGACCAGCAGTACTTC CASSSPVRDQQYF
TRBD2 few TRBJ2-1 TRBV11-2 TGTGCCAGCAGCCCCGGACTAGCCGGTGCCACACCCCACAACAATGAGCAGTTCTTC CASSPGLAGATPHNNEQFF
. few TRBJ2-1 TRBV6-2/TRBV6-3 TGTGCCAGCAGTTACGCTAGCGCCGGCAATGAGCAGTTCTTC CASSYASAGNEQFF
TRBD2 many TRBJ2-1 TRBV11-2 TGTGCCAGCAGCTTAGATCCTAGCGGATATTTCAGTGAGCAGTTCTTC CASSLDPSGYFSEQFF
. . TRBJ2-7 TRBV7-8 TGTGCCAGCAGCTTAGTTACGGGGAACTACGAGCAGTACTTC CASSLVTGNYEQYF
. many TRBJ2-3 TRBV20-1 TGCAGTGCTCCCGTGGTGGCCGGGTTGGTCACAGATACGCAGTATTTT CSAPVVAGLVTDTQYF
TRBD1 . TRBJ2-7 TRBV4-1 TGCGCCAGCAGCCAGGCCGATTGGGACAGGAGTCGCTCCTACGAGCAGTACTTC CASSQADWDRSRSYEQYF
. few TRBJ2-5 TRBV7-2 TGTGCCAGCAGCTTAGAGTTAGGGCTGGAGACCCAGTACTTC CASSLELGLETQYF
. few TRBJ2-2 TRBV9 TGTGCCAGCAGCGTATCCGGGGTTACCGGGGAGCTGTTTTTT CASSVSGVTGELFF
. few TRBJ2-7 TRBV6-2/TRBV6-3 TGTGCCAGCAGTTTTCACCTTGAGATCATTCACGAGTACGAGCAGTACTTC CASSFHLEIIHEYEQYF
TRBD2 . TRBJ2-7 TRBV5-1 TGCGCCAGCAGCTTGAGGCTAGCGGGAGCCGAGCAGTACTTC CASSLRLAGAEQYF
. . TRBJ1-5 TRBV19 TGTGCCAGTACCCTCAGACGGGCAAATCAGCCCCAGCATTTT CASTLRRANQPQHF
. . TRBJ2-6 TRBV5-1 TGCGCCAGCATGAAAGACTCTGGGGCCAACGTCCTGACTTTC CASMKDSGANVLTF
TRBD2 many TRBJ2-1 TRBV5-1 TGCGCCAGCAGCTTGGTCTCTAGCGGGGATTCAGAGCAGTTCTTC CASSLVSSGDSEQFF
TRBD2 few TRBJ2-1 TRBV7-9 TGTGCCAGCAGCTTTAGCGGGAGGGCCGTAGACAATGAGCAGTTCTTC CASSFSGRAVDNEQFF
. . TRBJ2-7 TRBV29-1 TGCAGCGTTGAGAGGGGAGAAGGTCCGAAGTGGGGGCAGTACTTC CSVERGEGPKWGQYF
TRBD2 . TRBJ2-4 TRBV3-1 TGTGCCAGCAGCCCCTTTTTCCCTAGACTAGCGGGAACTATAATAGCCAAAAACATTCAGTACTTC CASSPFFPRLAGTIIAKNIQYF
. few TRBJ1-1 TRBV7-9 TGTGCCAGCAGCTTCAACACCAGACAGAACACTGAAGCTTTCTTT CASSFNTRQNTEAFF
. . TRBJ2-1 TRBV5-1 TGCGCCAGCAGCCTATCGCCACAACTAAACAATGAGCAGTTCTTC CASSLSPQLNNEQFF
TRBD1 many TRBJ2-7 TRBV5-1 TGCGCCAGCAGTATACAGGGGGCCTACGAGCAGTACTTC CASSIQGAYEQYF
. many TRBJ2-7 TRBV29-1 TGCAGCGTTACAGGTGCCTACGAGCAGTACTTC CSVTGAYEQYF
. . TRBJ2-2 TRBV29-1 TGCAGCGTTGTAAACACCGGGGAGCTGTTTTTT CSVVNTGELFF
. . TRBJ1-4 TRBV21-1 TGTGCCAGCAGCGCCCCGAGGCCGCCCAATGAAAAACTGTTTTTT CASSAPRPPNEKLFF
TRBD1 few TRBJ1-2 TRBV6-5 TGTGCCAGCAGTTCTCGATCCGGGACAGGCTTTAACTATGGCTACACCTTC CASSSRSGTGFNYGYTF
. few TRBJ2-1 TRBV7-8 TGTGCCAGCAGCTTATTTACCTTTCCCTACAATGAGCAGTTCTTC CASSLFTFPYNEQFF
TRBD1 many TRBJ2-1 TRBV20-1 TGCAGTGCTAGCCCGGATACTTACAGGGGTGTGGAGCAGTTCTTC CSASPDTYRGVEQFF
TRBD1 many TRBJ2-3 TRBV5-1 TGCGCCAGCAGCTTTGGACAGGCCGAAGGCACAGATACGCAGTATTTT CASSFGQAEGTDTQYF
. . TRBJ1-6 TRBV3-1 TGTGCCAGCAGCCAAGAGGACAGTTTAAATTCACCCCTCCACTTT CASSQEDSLNSPLHF
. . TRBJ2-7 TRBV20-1 TGCAGTGCTAGAGATTCCATTGTCTCCTACGAGCAGTACTTC CSARDSIVSYEQYF
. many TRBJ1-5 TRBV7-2 TGTGCCAGCAGCCTCGACGGGCTTAGCAATCAGCCCCAGCATTTT CASSLDGLSNQPQHF
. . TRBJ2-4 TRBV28 TGTGCCAGCAGTCCCTCTGCGGTAGCCAAAAACATTCAGTACTTC CASSPSAVAKNIQYF
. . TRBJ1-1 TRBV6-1 TGTGCCAGCAGCAAAGAGGGCTGGGAAGCTTTCTTT CASSKEGWEAFF
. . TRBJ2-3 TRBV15 TGTGCCACCAGCACCAGGGGCGTCTCAGATACGCAGTATTTT CATSTRGVSDTQYF
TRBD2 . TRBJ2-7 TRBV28 TGTGCCAGCAGACGAACCGGGACTATAAAATACGAGCAGTACTTC CASRRTGTIKYEQYF
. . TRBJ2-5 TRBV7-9 TGTGCCAGCAGCTTAGGTAGCGCTCAAGAGACCCAGTACTTC CASSLGSAQETQYF